These T cell receptor beta chains were read from a single sample in a study of T cells in tumors after PD-1 blockade. Sequencing used immunoSEQ multiplex PCR; TCRdb keeps in-frame clones, though not all of them. The sample records around 46,000 clones, 75% to 85% being singletons. Source: PBMCs, taken before anti-PD-1 treatment. The receptors stem from a human donor with basal cell carcinoma. CDR3s include the opening cysteine and the closing phenylalanine or tryptophan. Fields, in order: J gene, V gene, D gene, clone size, CDR3 DNA, CDR3 protein. D genes are given only for firm matches. The size of a clone is reported for some rows only, either as once, few or many, or as a class for expanded clones.

>TRBJ1-6|TRBV27|TRBD1|-
TGTGCCAGCAGTTTGGACAGGGGCAATTCACCCCTCCACTTT
CASSLDRGNSPLHF
>TRBJ2-2|TRBV19|-|-
TGTGCCAGTAGTTCCCTTACAGAAAGGTCATCGAACACCGGGGAGCTGTTTTTT
CASSSLTERSSNTGELFF
>TRBJ2-3|TRBV9|-|-
TGTGCCAGCAGCGTAGATAATAGCCTGGATACGCAGTATTTT
CASSVDNSLDTQYF
>TRBJ1-5|TRBV12-3/TRBV12-4|-|-
TGTGCCAGTTCCACGGACTACAATCAGCCCCAGCATTTT
CASSTDYNQPQHF
>TRBJ1-2|TRBV15|TRBD1|few
TGTGCCACCAGCAGATCCCGGGACAGGGTAATCGGCTACACCTTC
CATSRSRDRVIGYTF
>TRBJ2-7|TRBV28|TRBD1|-
TGTGCCAGCAGTCTCCGTAGGACAGGGTTCCGCGAGCAGTACTTC
CASSLRRTGFREQYF
>TRBJ2-3|TRBV6-2/TRBV6-3|TRBD1|-
TGTGCCAGCAGCCGGGACAGGGCGTCAGATACGCAGTATTTT
CASSRDRASDTQYF
>TRBJ1-2|TRBV5-4|-|-
TGTGCCAGCAGCCCGGACAGATATGGCTACACCTTC
CASSPDRYGYTF
>TRBJ2-2|TRBV2|-|-
TGTGCCAGCAGGGTCACTTCAGCGGAGACTAACACCGGGGAGCTGTTTTTT
CASRVTSAETNTGELFF
>TRBJ2-1|TRBV4-2|TRBD2|-
TGTGCCAGCAGCCGGCCGGGACTAGCGTACAATGAGCAGTTCTTC
CASSRPGLAYNEQFF
>TRBJ1-4|TRBV7-6|-|-
TGTGCCAGCAGCTTAGATAGGGGGACTGAAAAACTGTTTTTT
CASSLDRGTEKLFF
>TRBJ1-2|TRBV5-4|-|-
TGTGCCAGCAGCGAGGGCCTCAGGGATGGCTACACCTTC
CASSEGLRDGYTF
>TRBJ1-1|TRBV29-1|-|-
TGCAGCGTTGCTCAGGTTGAAGCTTTCTTT
CSVAQVEAFF
>TRBJ2-7|TRBV9|-|-
TGTGCCAGCAGCGTAGGAGACACCCTAACCTACGAGCAGTACTTC
CASSVGDTLTYEQYF
>TRBJ2-2|TRBV18|-|-
TGTGCCAGCTCACCCAGTAGAGCGAACACCGGGGAGCTGTTTTTT
CASSPSRANTGELFF
>TRBJ2-7|TRBV7-6|TRBD1|-
TGTGCCAGCAGCTTCATACCGGACAGGGCGGGAAACGAGCAGTACTTC
CASSFIPDRAGNEQYF
>TRBJ2-3|TRBV5-1|-|-
TGCGCCAGCAGCTTGGGGGCTATCACAGATACGCAGTATTTT
CASSLGAITDTQYF